The rows below give T cell receptor beta chains drawn from one sample of a study of blood T cells in healthy people across ages. From the 5' RACE reads, TCRdb called clonotypes with MiXCR, one entry per CDR3 protein. The sample has roughly 1,500,000 distinct CDR3 sequences, roughly 32% seen once. Sequenced input: blood. Receptor source: a woman aged 25-40 years in good health. CDR3s include the opening cysteine and the closing phenylalanine or tryptophan. The D gene is left open where the match is weak. Not all rows give a size; the values are once, few, many and, for expanded clones, a class.

clone_size,j_call,cdr3_length,v_call,d_call,cdr3_nt,cdr3_aa
NA,TRBJ2-2,17,TRBV3-1,TRBD2,TGTGCCAGCAGCCAACGACTAGCACAGGTTAACACCGGGGAGCTGTTTTTT,CASSQRLAQVNTGELFF
NA,TRBJ2-1,14,TRBV5-1,TRBD2,TGCGCCAGCAGCTTGGCGACCGGCGGGGGTGAGCAGTTCTTC,CASSLATGGGEQFF
few,TRBJ2-7,16,TRBV12-3/TRBV12-4,TRBD1,TGTGCCAGCAGTTCGGCTAGTGGACAGGGGACCTACGAGCAGTACTTC,CASSSASGQGTYEQYF
few,TRBJ1-2,14,TRBV18,NA,TGTGCCAGCTCACCAGGGGGCGCGGACTATGGCTACACCTTC,CASSPGGADYGYTF
NA,TRBJ1-2,13,TRBV7-9,NA,TGTGCCAGCACCCACACAGTGTACTATGGCTACACCTTC,CASTHTVYYGYTF
NA,TRBJ2-5,16,TRBV11-2,NA,TGTGCCAGCAGCTTAGATGGCGCGGCCTCTAAAGAGACCCAGTACTTC,CASSLDGAASKETQYF
NA,TRBJ1-6,16,TRBV7-2,NA,TGTGCCAGCAGCCCACGAGGAGGGCTGGGCAATTCACCCCTCCACTTT,CASSPRGGLGNSPLHF
NA,TRBJ1-5,14,TRBV9,TRBD1,TGTGCCAGCAGCGCGGGACAGAGCAATCAGCCCCAGCATTTT,CASSAGQSNQPQHF
NA,TRBJ2-3,16,TRBV6-5,NA,TGTGCCAGCAGTTACGCTGGACAATGGGGGACAGATACGCAGTATTTT,CASSYAGQWGTDTQYF
NA,TRBJ2-1,18,TRBV7-3,NA,TGTGCCAGCAGCTCCCAATCGGGCGCGGGGATCTCCTACAATGAGCAGTTCTTC,CASSSQSGAGISYNEQFF
NA,TRBJ2-1,15,TRBV6-6,NA,TGTGCCAGCAGTCCAAGTTATCTCTCCTACAATGAGCAGTTCTTC,CASSPSYLSYNEQFF
few,TRBJ2-5,15,TRBV5-1,TRBD1,TGCGCCAGCAGCACGGGACAGCCAACAAGGGAGACCCAGTACTTC,CASSTGQPTRETQYF
NA,TRBJ1-1,14,TRBV2,NA,TGTGCCAACAGTAAACGGCAGGGAGGGACTGAAGCTTTCTTT,CANSKRQGGTEAFF
NA,TRBJ1-2,13,TRBV6-1,NA,TGTGCCAGCAGTGAACGAATGGGCCTCCCCGGCACCTTC,CASSERMGLPGTF
few,TRBJ2-3,15,TRBV18,NA,TGTGCCAGCTCACCAGATAAGGGGAGCACAGATACGCAGTATTTT,CASSPDKGSTDTQYF
NA,TRBJ1-1,13,TRBV21-1,NA,TGTGCCAGCAGTTGCCAGGCCCGACATGAAGCTTTCTTT,CASSCQARHEAFF
NA,TRBJ1-2,14,TRBV10-3,TRBD1,TGTGCCATCAGTGAACCCCAGGGGGCCCGTGGCTACACCTTC,CAISEPQGARGYTF
NA,TRBJ1-4,14,TRBV12-3/TRBV12-4,NA,TGTGCCAGCAGTTTTCAGGGACGTGGGGAAAAACTGTTTTTT,CASSFQGRGEKLFF
NA,TRBJ2-1,14,TRBV5-1,NA,TGCGCCAGCAGCTGGGACCCCAGTAGCAATGAGCAGTTCTTC,CASSWDPSSNEQFF
NA,TRBJ2-7,16,TRBV4-2,TRBD2,TGTGCCAGCAGCCAAGATTCGGCTAGCGGGAGCTACGGGCAGTACTTC,CASSQDSASGSYGQYF
few,TRBJ2-6,18,TRBV6-1,TRBD2,TGTGCCAGCACTGGGGGAGGGTTACCCTCTGATAGGGCCAACGTCCTGACTTTC,CASTGGGLPSDRANVLTF
NA,TRBJ2-1,12,TRBV20-1,NA,TGCGGTGCTAGAGATTTGGTGGGGCAGCAGTTCTTC,CGARDLVGQQFF
NA,TRBJ2-3,14,TRBV27,TRBD2,TGTGCCAGCAGTTTCGGTAGCGGGATAGATACGCAGTATTTT,CASSFGSGIDTQYF
few,TRBJ1-1,13,TRBV12-3/TRBV12-4,NA,TGTGCCAGCAGTTTACAGGGTTGGACTGAAGCTTTCTTT,CASSLQGWTEAFF
NA,TRBJ2-1,18,TRBV27,TRBD2,TGTGCCAGCAGTTGGTCGTGGGGGAGGGTAGGGTCCTACAATGAGCAGTTCTTC,CASSWSWGRVGSYNEQFF
few,TRBJ2-3,14,TRBV29-1,TRBD2,TGCAGCGTCGATAGCGGGGGGCGCACAGATACGCAGTATTTT,CSVDSGGRTDTQYF